The 27 T cell receptor beta chains given below trace back to one sample, sequenced in a study of T-cell reconstitution after alpha-beta-depleted transplantation in children. Construction of the TCRbeta library involved unique molecular identifiers. TCRdb recomputed calls from the PCR reads with MiXCR, one row per CDR3 protein. The table lists about 400,000 distinct CDR3 sequences, 20% of them singletons. Sequencing was performed on PBMCs from the stem cell graft donor, taken from the stem cell graft. The receptors shown here come from a human donor who donated a stem cell graft to a child with acute myeloid leukemia.

This clonotype was counted at least ten times. The V gene is TRBV15, the J gene TRBJ2-7; D not certain. Germline V lookup: CDR1 LNHNV, CDR2 YYDKDF (reference sequence). The CDR3 totals 15 residues. Between the trimmed V and J ends, which lost 0 bases and 5 bases, there was a span of 14 bases. The CDR3, as DNA: TGTGCCACCAGCAGAGATCCGACGGGCGTGGACGAGCAGTACTTC. Amino acids: CATSRDPTGVDEQYF.

This clonotype was detected ten times or more. The CDR3 here is CSARDYGTSYEQYF. The CDR3 DNA is TGCAGTGCTAGAGATTACGGGACCTCCTACGAGCAGTACTTC. This rearrangement joins TRBV20-1 to TRBJ2-7, with D perhaps matching TRBD1 or TRBD2 (5 bases each). This CDR3 comprises 14 residues. The V gene lost 0 bases and the J gene lost 0 bases, with 9 bases spanning the gap. CDR1 and CDR2 (germline): DFQATT, SNEGSKA (reference sequence).

This clonotype was seen more than once but under ten times. V usage is TRBV5-1 and J usage is TRBJ2-7; 9 positions match TRBD2. The CDR3 loop spans 14 amino acids. J was trimmed by 3 bases and V by 2 bases; bases with no gene match: 3. CDR1 and CDR2 from the germline V gene are SGHRS and YFSETQ. The CDR3 sequence is CASSLATSGYEQYF. CDR3 DNA sequence: TGCGCCAGCAGCTTAGCGACTAGCGGCTACGAGCAGTACTTC.

The J gene is TRBJ2-7, the V gene TRBV12-3 or TRBV12-4, with 11 nucleotides matching TRBD1. This CDR3 comprises 15 residues. The V segment lost 6 bases and the J segment 4 bases; nucleotides outside the gene matches: 8. CDR3: CASSDLGQGGYEQYF. CDR3 DNA: TGTGCCAGCAGCGACTTGGGACAGGGGGGGTACGAGCAGTACTTC.

The chain joins TRBV6-1 to TRBJ2-2, with 13 bases identical to TRBD2. Germline lookup yields CDR1 MNHNS and CDR2 SASEGT. The CDR3 length is 16 residues. The ends lost 9 bases at V and 4 bases at J; junction bases unmatched: 8. The CDR3 here is CASTGLAGDITGELFF. The CDR3 nucleotides read TGTGCCAGTACCGGACTAGCGGGAGATATCACCGGGGAGCTGTTTTTT.

The chain is built from TRBV24-1 and TRBJ2-1, with 9 bases fitting TRBD2. The CDR3 contains 14 residues. Germline V gene sequence: CDR1 KGHDR, CDR2 SFDVKD. Germline trimming cut 4 bases from V and 5 bases from J; bases unmatched to any gene: 2. The CDR3 DNA follows: TGTGCCACCAGTGAACCTAGCGGGAACAATGAGCAGTTCTTC. Its protein product is CATSEPSGNNEQFF.

This clonotype was detected many times. The rearrangement uses TRBV12-3 or TRBV12-4 and TRBJ2-1, with 10 nucleotides matching TRBD1. The CDR3 runs 16 residues. The junction had 14 bases not matched to a gene; V was cut back by 3 bases and J by 12 bases. CDR3 nucleotides: TGTGCCAGCAGTTTTCTTCCGGGACAGGGGCATCCTGGGCAGTTCTTC. Translated, it gives CASSFLPGQGHPGQFF.

This clonotype was counted only a few times. V is TRBV4-1 and J is TRBJ2-1, with 9 nucleotides matching TRBD1. From germline, CDR1 is MGHRA and CDR2 YSYEKL. CDR3 length equals 14 residues. Germline trimming cut 1 base from V and 6 bases from J; bases unmatched to any gene: 1. The CDR3 DNA is TGCGCCAGCAGCCAAGGGACAGGGGTCAATGAGCAGTTCTTC. This sequence encodes CASSQGTGVNEQFF.

V usage is TRBV25-1 and J usage is TRBJ1-1; D not resolved. V lost 4 bases, J lost 2 bases, and 8 bases lay in between. This CDR3 contains 13 residues. Germline CDR1 and CDR2: MGHDK and SYGVNS. The DNA of the CDR3 is TGTGCCAGCAGTGGGGATTATAACACTGAAGCTTTCTTT. This translates into CASSGDYNTEAFF. Looking up the rest from reference TRBV25-1 and TRBJ1-1 gives the full variable domain: EADIYQTPRYLVIGTGKKITLECSQTMGHDKMYWYQQDPGMELHLIHYSYGVNSTEKGDLSSESTVSRIRTEHFPLTLESARPSHTSQYLCASSGDYNTEAFFGQGTRLTVV.

This clonotype was observed a few times. The chain combines TRBV12-3 or TRBV12-4 with TRBJ1-6, with a possible D match to TRBD1 (5 bases). The CDR3 is made up of 18 amino acids. Trimming removed 0 bases at V and 0 bases at J, with 12 bases between. The chain's CDR3 is CASSLARAKSSYNSPLHF. CDR3 nucleotide sequence: TGTGCCAGCAGTTTAGCCAGGGCGAAAAGCTCCTATAATTCACCCCTCCACTTT.

The chain uses TRBV7-9 and TRBJ2-1, with 11 bases fitting TRBD2. The CDR3 runs 16 residues. Germline CDR1 reads SEHNR; CDR2 reads FQNEAQ (reference sequence). Trimming cost V 5 bases and J 4 bases; bases outside gene matches: 7. CDR3 in amino acids: CASSALLAGVYNEQFF. In DNA, the CDR3 is TGTGCCAGCAGCGCCCTACTAGCGGGAGTTTACAATGAGCAGTTCTTC.

This clonotype was observed many times. The J gene is TRBJ2-3, the V gene TRBV29-1, with TRBD1 matching 9 bases. Germline CDR1 and CDR2: SQVTM and ANQGSEA. The CDR3 is 15 residues long. V shed 3 bases, J shed 5 bases, and the junction held 9 bases outside the gene matches. Written as DNA, the CDR3 is TGCAGCGTTGACCCGGGACAGGGTCCTGGAGATACGCAGTATTTT. This gives the protein CSVDPGQGPGDTQYF.

The V call is TRBV2, the J call TRBJ2-3; D is unclear. V gave up 8 bases and J gave up 6 bases, with 18 bases separating them. The germline gives CDR1 SNHLY, CDR2 FYNNEI. The CDR3 has 14 amino acids. This CDR3 is CASGQHDLSDTQYF. The CDR3 region has the DNA TGTGCCAGCGGCCAGCACGACCTGAGCGATACGCAGTATTTT.

The rearrangement links TRBV7-9 to TRBJ2-7; D is uncertain. Germline lookup yields CDR1 SEHNR and CDR2 FQNEAQ (reference sequence). This CDR3 spans 14 amino acids. V gave up 1 base and J gave up 4 bases, with 11 bases separating them. The CDR3, as DNA: TGTGCCAGCAGCTTAGTAGGAGTTGGGTACGAGCAGTACTTC. Protein product: CASSLVGVGYEQYF.

V usage is TRBV5-1 and J usage is TRBJ1-1, with 10 bases lining up with TRBD1. V was clipped by 5 bases and J by 0 bases; unmatched bases: 7. The germline gives CDR1 SGHRS, CDR2 YFSETQ. The CDR3 runs to 16 residues. The CDR3 region is CASRDPGQGMNTEAFF. Here the CDR3 DNA reads TGCGCCAGCAGAGATCCGGGACAGGGGATGAACACTGAAGCTTTCTTT.

The gene calls are TRBV10-3 and TRBJ2-2; tentative D call: TRBD2 (6 bases). V lost 4 bases and J lost 4, with 16 bases in between. The germline gives CDR1 ENHRY, CDR2 SYGVKD. CDR3 length: 16 amino acids. The DNA of the CDR3 is TGTGCCATCAGTGGGGTTAGCGGCCTGGGCACCGGGGAGCTGTTTTTT. Translating gives CAISGVSGLGTGELFF.

This clonotype came up many times. The gene calls are TRBV20-1 and TRBJ2-1; D call uncertain. There are 12 residues in the CDR3. Germline V lookup: CDR1 DFQATT, CDR2 SNEGSKA (reference sequence). The V gene lost 0 bases and the J gene lost 8 bases, with 8 bases spanning the gap. The CDR3 nucleotides are TGCAGTGCTAGAGATGACTTAGATGAGCAGTTCTTC. Its protein product is CSARDDLDEQFF.

This clonotype has more than one count but fewer than ten. The genes are TRBV12-3 or TRBV12-4 and TRBJ1-5, with 9 bases aligning to TRBD1. V was clipped by 6 bases and J by 4 bases; unmatched bases: 7. This CDR3 has 15 amino acids. The CDR3, as DNA: TGTGCCAGCAGCAAGACAGGGGGAGGTAATCAGCCCCAGCATTTT. Protein: CASSKTGGGNQPQHF.

There are a few counts of this clonotype. This sequence joins TRBV4-2 and TRBJ2-1, with D perhaps TRBD1 or TRBD2 (5 bases each). V lost 4 bases, J lost 4 bases, and 11 bases lay in between. The CDR3 has 14 amino acids. CDR1 is LGHNA, CDR2 YNFKEQ, per germline. The CDR3, as DNA: TGTGCCAGCAGCCCGGGGACGGAATACAATGAGCAGTTCTTC. Protein: CASSPGTEYNEQFF.

This rearrangement joins TRBV12-3 or TRBV12-4 to TRBJ1-2; D is possibly TRBD1 (5 bases). The CDR3 extends over 13 amino acids. The V gene lost 8 bases and the J gene lost 4 bases, with 14 bases spanning the gap. CDR3 sequence reads: CASQGAASYGYTF. The CDR3 bases are TGTGCCAGCCAAGGGGCGGCCTCCTATGGCTACACCTTC.

The V and J genes are TRBV6-5 and TRBJ2-3; 10 positions agree with TRBD2. V was clipped by 4 bases and J by 1 base; unmatched bases: 23. Germline CDR1 reads MNHEY; CDR2 reads SVGAGI. This CDR3 has 22 residues. CDR3 sequence reads: CASSSLLDSSGLADRGTDTQYF. The CDR3 bases are TGTGCCAGCAGTTCTCTCTTGGACAGCTCCGGACTAGCGGATCGGGGCACAGATACGCAGTATTTT.

This clonotype was picked up a small number of times. J is TRBJ2-1 and V is TRBV3-1; the match to TRBD2 covers 7 bases. The CDR3 has 15 residues. V lost 4 bases and J lost 3; bases outside the gene matches: 6. The germline V gene has CDR1 LGHDT and CDR2 YNNKEL (reference sequence). The CDR3 reads CASSPGGTVYNEQFF. CDR3 DNA: TGTGCCAGCAGCCCCGGGGGGACGGTCTACAATGAGCAGTTCTTC.

This clonotype came up a few times. The V and J genes are TRBV6-1 and TRBJ2-7, with no clear D. CDR1 is MNHNS, CDR2 SASEGT, per germline. The CDR3 runs 13 residues. The germline V and J ends were trimmed by 8 bases and 2 bases, with 13 bases remaining between them. This CDR3 is CASGPANPYEQYF. The CDR3 DNA reads as TGTGCCAGCGGGCCCGCGAACCCCTACGAGCAGTACTTC.

This clonotype appeared once. The rearrangement joins TRBV20-1 to TRBJ2-1; 7 bases line up with TRBD2. The trim removed 3 bases at V and 7 bases at J, leaving 9 bases unmatched. CDR3 length: 14 residues. Per the germline V gene, CDR1 is DFQATT and CDR2 is SNEGSKA (reference sequence). The CDR3 DNA reads TGCAGTGCTAGCGTTGGGAGGGCCTTAAATGAGCAGTTCTTC. Translation gives CSASVGRALNEQFF.

This clonotype was observed many times. V and J are TRBV12-3 or TRBV12-4 and TRBJ2-1, with 7 bases lining up with TRBD2. The CDR3 length is 14 residues. After removal of 7 bases from V and 7 bases from J, the junction contained 10 bases not matched to a gene. In DNA, the CDR3 is TGTGCCAGCACCCTTGGGACGGGAGGTAATGAGCAGTTCTTC. Its translation: CASTLGTGGNEQFF.

This clonotype was detected many times. The chain joins TRBV20-1 to TRBJ2-3; 8 bases are shared with TRBD2. J lost 2 bases, V lost 6 bases, and 13 bases had no gene match. This CDR3 has 16 amino acids. Germline lookup yields CDR1 DFQATT and CDR2 SNEGSKA (reference sequence). The CDR3, as DNA: TGCAGTGCGCAACCTGGTGGTAGCGGGACCACAGATACGCAGTATTTT. Protein sequence: CSAQPGGSGTTDTQYF.

This sequence joins TRBV6-5 and TRBJ2-1, with TRBD2 matching 10 bases. After removal of 4 bases from V and 8 bases from J, the junction contained 11 bases not matched to a gene. Germline V gene data show CDR1 as MNHEY and CDR2 as SVGAGI. This CDR3 has 16 residues. Here the CDR3 DNA reads TGTGCCAGCAGTTCCTACGGACTAGCGGCGACCTATGAGCAGTTCTTC. It translates to CASSSYGLAATYEQFF.